This T cell receptor (beta chain) was recovered during a study of blood T cell repertoires in COVID-19. On the study more broadly: The United States, Italy and Spain were the sources of the acute and convalescent COVID-19 samples.

Authors' data handling: By means of reference gene primer amplification, nucleated cell counts were estimated. Some clones are missing from TCRdb's copy, which holds only in-frame ones; the method was immunoSEQ multiplex PCR. The V and J calls and clone size are taken from that table; D and trimming were inferred from the DNA. The profile shows under 200,000 clones, approximately 79% of them singletons. Germline-derived CDR1 and CDR2 are SGHVS and FNYEAQ. CDR3 length: 14 amino acids. V was pared by 5 bases and J by 2 bases, with 13 bases between. The sample taken for sequencing was peripheral blood. V and J are TRBV7-6 and TRBJ2-7; D gene ambiguous. The clonotype originates from an elderly woman with acute or convalescent COVID-19. The CDR3 nucleotides read TGTGCCAGCAGCCCCGGCGGATTTGCCTACGAGCAGTACTTC. Its translation is CASSPGGFAYEQYF.